This T cell receptor (beta chain) came from a study of blood T cell repertoires in COVID-19. Overall study: Sites across the United States, Italy and Spain contributed samples from acute and convalescent COVID-19.

There are 11 residues in the CDR3. The V gene lost 2 bases and the J gene lost 13 bases, with 9 bases spanning the gap. Two negative PCRs, clearance, or symptom resolution characterized the recovered Cohort 3 donors. Only in-frame clones appear in the TCRdb table, and some are missing; sequencing was by immunoSEQ multiplex PCR. The table shows 200,000 to 300,000 clones, with roughly nine tenths occurring only once. This sequence originates from a woman aged 18-29 years who had recovered from COVID-19. V and J are TRBV12-3 or TRBV12-4 and TRBJ2-4; D is possibly TRBD1 (6 bases). The material sequenced was PBMCs or T cells enriched from blood (not recorded which). CDR3 sequence (DNA): TGTGCCAGCAGTTTAACGCAGGGGCAGTACTTC. Protein sequence: CASSLTQGQYF.